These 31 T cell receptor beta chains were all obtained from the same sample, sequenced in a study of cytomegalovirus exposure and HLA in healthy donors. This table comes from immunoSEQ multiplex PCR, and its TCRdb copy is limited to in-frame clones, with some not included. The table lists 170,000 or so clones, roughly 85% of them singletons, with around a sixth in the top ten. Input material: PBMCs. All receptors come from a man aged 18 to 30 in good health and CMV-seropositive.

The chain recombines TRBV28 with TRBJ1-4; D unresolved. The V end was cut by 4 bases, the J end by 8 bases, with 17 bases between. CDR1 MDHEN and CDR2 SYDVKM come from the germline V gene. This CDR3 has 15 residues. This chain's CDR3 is CASSSETRLREKLFF. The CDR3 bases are TGTGCCAGCAGTTCCGAGACCCGATTGAGGGAAAAACTGTTTTTT. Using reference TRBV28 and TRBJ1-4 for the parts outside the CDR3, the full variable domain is DVKVTQSSRYLVKRTGEKVFLECVQDMDHENMFWYRQDPGLGLRLIYFSYDVKMKEKGDIPEGYSVSREKKERFSLILESASTNQTSMYLCASSSETRLREKLFFGSGTQLSVL.

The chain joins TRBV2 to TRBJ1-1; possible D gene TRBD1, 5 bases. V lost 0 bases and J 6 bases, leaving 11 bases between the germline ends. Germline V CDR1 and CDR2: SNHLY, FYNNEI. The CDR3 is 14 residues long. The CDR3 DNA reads TGTGCCAGCAGTGAAGCTGGGCGGGGCGCTGAAGCTTTCTTT. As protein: CASSEAGRGAEAFF.

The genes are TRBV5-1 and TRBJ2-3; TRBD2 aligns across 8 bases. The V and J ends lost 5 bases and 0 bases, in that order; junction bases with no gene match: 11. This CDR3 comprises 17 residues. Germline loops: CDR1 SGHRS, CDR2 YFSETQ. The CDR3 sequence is CASRGSGGDPSTDTQYF. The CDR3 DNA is TGCGCCAGCAGGGGAAGCGGGGGCGACCCTAGCACAGATACGCAGTATTTT.

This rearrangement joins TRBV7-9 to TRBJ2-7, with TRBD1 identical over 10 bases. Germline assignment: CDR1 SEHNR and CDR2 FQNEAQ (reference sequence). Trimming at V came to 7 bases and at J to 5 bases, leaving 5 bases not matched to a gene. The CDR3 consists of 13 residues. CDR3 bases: TGTGCCAGCACCGGGACAGGGGATAACGAGCAGTACTTC. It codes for CASTGTGDNEQYF.

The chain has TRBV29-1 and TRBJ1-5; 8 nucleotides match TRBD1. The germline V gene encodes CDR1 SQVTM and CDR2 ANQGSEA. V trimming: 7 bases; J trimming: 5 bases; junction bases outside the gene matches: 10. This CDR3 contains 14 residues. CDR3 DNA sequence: TGCAGCGCGATTCCAGGGGGCCAAGATCAGCCCCAGCATTTT. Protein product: CSAIPGGQDQPQHF. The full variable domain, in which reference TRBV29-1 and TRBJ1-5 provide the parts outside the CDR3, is SAVISQKPSRDICQRGTSLTIQCQVDSQVTMMFWYRQQPGQSLTLIATANQGSEATYESGFVIDKFPISRPNLTFSTLTVSNMSPEDSSIYLCSAIPGGQDQPQHFGDGTRLSIL.

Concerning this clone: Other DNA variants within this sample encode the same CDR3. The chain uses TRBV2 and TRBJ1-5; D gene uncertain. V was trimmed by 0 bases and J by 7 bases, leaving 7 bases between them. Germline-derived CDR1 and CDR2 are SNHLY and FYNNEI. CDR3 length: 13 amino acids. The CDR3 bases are TGTGCCAGCAGTGAAGCGCGCGTACAGCCCCAGCATTTT. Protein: CASSEARVQPQHF. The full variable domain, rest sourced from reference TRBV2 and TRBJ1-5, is EPEVTQTPSHQVTQMGQEVILRCVPISNHLYFYWYRQILGQKVEFLVSFYNNEISEKSEIFDDQFSVERPDGSNFTLKIRSTKLEDSAMYFCASSEARVQPQHFGDGTRLSIL.

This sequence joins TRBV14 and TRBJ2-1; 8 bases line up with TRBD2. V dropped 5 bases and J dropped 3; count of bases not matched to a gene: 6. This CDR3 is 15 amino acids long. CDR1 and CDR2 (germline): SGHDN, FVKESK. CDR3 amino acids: CASSKTRGGYNEQFF. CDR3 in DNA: TGTGCCAGCAGCAAAACCCGGGGGGGCTACAATGAGCAGTTCTTC.

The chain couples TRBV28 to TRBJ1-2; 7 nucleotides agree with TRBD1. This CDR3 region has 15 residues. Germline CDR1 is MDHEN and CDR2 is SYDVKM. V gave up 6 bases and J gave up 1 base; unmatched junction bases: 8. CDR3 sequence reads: CASSPGTAFNYGYTF. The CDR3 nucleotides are TGTGCCAGCAGCCCCGGGACAGCCTTTAACTATGGCTACACCTTC.

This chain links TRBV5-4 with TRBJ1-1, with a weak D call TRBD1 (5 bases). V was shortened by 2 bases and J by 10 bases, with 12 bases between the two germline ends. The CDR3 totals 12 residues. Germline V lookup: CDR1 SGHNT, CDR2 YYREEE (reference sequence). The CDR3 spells CASSLGVGGAFF. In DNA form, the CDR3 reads TGTGCCAGCAGCTTAGGGGTCGGGGGAGCTTTCTTT.

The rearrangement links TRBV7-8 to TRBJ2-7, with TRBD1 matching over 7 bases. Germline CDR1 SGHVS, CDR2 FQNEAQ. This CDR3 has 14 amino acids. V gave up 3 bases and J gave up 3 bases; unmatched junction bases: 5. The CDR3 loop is CASSFKTGFYEQYF. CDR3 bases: TGTGCCAGCAGCTTTAAGACAGGGTTCTACGAGCAGTACTTC.

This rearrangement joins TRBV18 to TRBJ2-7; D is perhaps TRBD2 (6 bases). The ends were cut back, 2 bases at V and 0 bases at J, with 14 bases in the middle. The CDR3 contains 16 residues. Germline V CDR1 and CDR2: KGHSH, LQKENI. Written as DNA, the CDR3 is TGTGCCAGCTCACCATTAGCGGCAGGGAGCTCCTACGAGCAGTACTTC. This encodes CASSPLAAGSSYEQYF.

The CDR3 bases are TGTGCCAGTACAGGGGGACCCGATGGCTACACCTTC. Translated, it gives CASTGGPDGYTF. J is TRBJ1-2 and V is TRBV28; 8 bases agree with TRBD1. Germline CDR1 and CDR2: MDHEN and SYDVKM. The CDR3 extends over 12 amino acids. V was clipped by 9 bases and J by 6 bases; unmatched bases: 6.

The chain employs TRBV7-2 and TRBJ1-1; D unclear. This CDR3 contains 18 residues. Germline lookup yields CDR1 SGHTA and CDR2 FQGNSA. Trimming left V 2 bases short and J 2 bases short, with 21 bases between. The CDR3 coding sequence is TGTGCCAGCAGCTTAAAGGGTGCCCGCGGGCTACTCAACACTGAAGCTTTCTTT. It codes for CASSLKGARGLLNTEAFF.

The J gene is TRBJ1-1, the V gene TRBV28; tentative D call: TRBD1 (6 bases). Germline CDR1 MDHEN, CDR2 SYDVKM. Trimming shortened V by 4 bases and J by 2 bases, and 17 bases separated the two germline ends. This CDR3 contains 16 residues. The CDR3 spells CASSSPIGQTNTEAFF. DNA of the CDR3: TGTGCCAGCAGTTCCCCTATTGGACAGACCAACACTGAAGCTTTCTTT.

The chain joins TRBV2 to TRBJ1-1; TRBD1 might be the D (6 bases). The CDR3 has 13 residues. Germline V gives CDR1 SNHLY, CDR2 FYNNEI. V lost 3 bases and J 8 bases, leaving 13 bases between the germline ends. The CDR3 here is CASSDGYREEAFF. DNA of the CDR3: TGTGCCAGCAGTGACGGGTACAGGGAAGAAGCTTTCTTT.

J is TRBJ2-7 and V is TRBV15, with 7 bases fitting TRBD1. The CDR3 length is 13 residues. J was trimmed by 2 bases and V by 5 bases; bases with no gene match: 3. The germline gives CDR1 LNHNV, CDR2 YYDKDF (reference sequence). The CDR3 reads CATSDGTAYEQYF. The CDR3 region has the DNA TGTGCCACCAGCGATGGGACAGCCTACGAGCAGTACTTC.

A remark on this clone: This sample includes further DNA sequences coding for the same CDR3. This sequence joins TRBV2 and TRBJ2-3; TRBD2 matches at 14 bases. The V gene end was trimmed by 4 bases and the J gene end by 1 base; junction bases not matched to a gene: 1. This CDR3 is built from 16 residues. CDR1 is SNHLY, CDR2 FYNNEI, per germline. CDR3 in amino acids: CASSGGLAGGTDTQYF. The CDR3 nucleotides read TGTGCCAGCAGTGGGGGACTAGCGGGGGGCACAGATACGCAGTATTTT.

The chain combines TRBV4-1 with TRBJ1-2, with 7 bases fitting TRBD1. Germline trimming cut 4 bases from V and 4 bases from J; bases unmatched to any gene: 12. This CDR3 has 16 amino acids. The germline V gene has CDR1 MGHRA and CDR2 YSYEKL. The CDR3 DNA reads TGCGCCAGCAGCCCAAGACAGGGTGGCCCTAGCTATGGCTACACCTTC. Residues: CASSPRQGGPSYGYTF.

The chain's CDR3 is CASSFRNQAGELFF. The DNA of the CDR3 is TGTGCCAGCAGTTTCCGGAATCAGGCCGGGGAGCTGTTTTTT. The rearrangement uses TRBV28 and TRBJ2-2; D gene unclear. The V end was cut by 3 bases, the J end by 6 bases, with 11 bases between. The germline V gene encodes CDR1 MDHEN and CDR2 SYDVKM. This CDR3 spans 14 amino acids.

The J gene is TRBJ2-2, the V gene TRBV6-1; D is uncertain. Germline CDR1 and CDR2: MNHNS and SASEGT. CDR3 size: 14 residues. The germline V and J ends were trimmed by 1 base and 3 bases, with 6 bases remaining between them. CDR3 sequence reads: CASSEVVDTGELFF. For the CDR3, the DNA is TGTGCCAGCAGTGAAGTAGTGGACACCGGGGAGCTGTTTTTT.

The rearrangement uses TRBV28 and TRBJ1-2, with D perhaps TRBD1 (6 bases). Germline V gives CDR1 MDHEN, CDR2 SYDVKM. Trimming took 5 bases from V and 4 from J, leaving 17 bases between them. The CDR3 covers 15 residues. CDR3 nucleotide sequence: TGTGCCAGCAGTATGACAGGCCCAACATCCTATGGCTACACCTTC. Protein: CASSMTGPTSYGYTF.

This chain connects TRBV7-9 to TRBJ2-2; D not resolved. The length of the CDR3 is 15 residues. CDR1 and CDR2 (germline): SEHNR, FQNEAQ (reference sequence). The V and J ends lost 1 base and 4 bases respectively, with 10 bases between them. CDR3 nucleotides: TGTGCCAGCAGCTTAGGCCAGCGAGTCACCGGGGAGCTGTTTTTT. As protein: CASSLGQRVTGELFF.

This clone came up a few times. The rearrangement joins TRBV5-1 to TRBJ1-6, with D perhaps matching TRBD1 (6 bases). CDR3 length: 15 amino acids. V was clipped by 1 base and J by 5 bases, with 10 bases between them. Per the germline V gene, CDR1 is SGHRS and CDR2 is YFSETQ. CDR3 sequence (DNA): TGCGCCAGCAGCTTGTATGGACAGAATAATTCACCCCTCCACTTT. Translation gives CASSLYGQNNSPLHF.

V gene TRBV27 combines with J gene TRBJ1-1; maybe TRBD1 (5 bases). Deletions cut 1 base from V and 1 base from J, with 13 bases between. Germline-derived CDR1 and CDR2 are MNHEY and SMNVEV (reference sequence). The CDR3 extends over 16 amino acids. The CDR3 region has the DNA TGTGCCAGCAGTTTATTTGGGCTAGGGGCGAACACTGAAGCTTTCTTT. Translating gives CASSLFGLGANTEAFF.

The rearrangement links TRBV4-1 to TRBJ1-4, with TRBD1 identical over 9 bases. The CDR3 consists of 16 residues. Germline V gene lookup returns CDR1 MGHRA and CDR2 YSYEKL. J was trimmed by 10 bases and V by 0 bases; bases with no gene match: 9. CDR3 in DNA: TGCGCCAGCAGCCAAGAGGGACAGGGCGGTCTGGTAAAACTGTTTTTT. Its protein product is CASSQEGQGGLVKLFF.

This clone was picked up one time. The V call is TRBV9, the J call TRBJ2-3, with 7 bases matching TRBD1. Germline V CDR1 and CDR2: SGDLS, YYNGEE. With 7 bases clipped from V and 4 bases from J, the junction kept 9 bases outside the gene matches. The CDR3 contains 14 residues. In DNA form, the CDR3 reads TGTGCCAGCCGCCGGGACAGTGGGTCAGATACGCAGTATTTT. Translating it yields CASRRDSGSDTQYF.

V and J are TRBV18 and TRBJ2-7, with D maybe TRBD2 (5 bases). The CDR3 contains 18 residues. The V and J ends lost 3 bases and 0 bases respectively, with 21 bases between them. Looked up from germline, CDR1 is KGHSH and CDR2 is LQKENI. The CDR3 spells CASSPYPQDGGSSYEQYF. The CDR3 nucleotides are TGTGCCAGCTCACCCTACCCCCAGGACGGAGGAAGCTCCTACGAGCAGTACTTC.

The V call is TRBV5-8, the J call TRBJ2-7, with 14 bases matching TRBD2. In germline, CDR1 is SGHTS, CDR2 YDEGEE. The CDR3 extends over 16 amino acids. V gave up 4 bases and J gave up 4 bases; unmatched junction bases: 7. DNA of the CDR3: TGTGCCAGCAGCCTACCGGGACTAGCGGGAGTTTACGAGCAGTACTTC. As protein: CASSLPGLAGVYEQYF.

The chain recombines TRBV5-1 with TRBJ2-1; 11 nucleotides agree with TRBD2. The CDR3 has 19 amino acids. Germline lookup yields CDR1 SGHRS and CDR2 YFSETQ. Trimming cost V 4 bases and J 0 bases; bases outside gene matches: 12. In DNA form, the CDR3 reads TGCGCCAGCAGCCCCCTCCTAGCGGGAGGACGTAACTCCTACAATGAGCAGTTCTTC. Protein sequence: CASSPLLAGGRNSYNEQFF.

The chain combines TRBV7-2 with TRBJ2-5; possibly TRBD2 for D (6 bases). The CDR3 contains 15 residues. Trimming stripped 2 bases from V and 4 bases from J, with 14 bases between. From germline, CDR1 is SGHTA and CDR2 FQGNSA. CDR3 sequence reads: CASSLWGERAETQYF. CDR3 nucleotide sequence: TGTGCCAGCAGCTTATGGGGGGAGAGGGCAGAGACCCAGTACTTC.

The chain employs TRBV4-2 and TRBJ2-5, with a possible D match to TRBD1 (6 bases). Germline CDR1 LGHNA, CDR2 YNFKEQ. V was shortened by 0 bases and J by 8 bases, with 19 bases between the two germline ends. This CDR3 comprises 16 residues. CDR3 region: CASSQDVQGTKKTQYF. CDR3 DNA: TGTGCCAGCAGCCAAGATGTGCAGGGGACCAAGAAAACCCAGTACTTC.